The next 15 T cell receptor beta chains were all read from a single sample in a study of T cell responses to AZD1222 COVID-19 vaccine. Clones were read by immunoSEQ multiplex PCR, and TCRdb kept only the in-frame ones, dropping some. The table records about 140,000 clones, around nine tenths of them present only once. This sample comprised peripheral blood, obtained on day 0 of AZD1222 vaccination. These receptors were taken from an adult in good health.

The genes are TRBV7-2 and TRBJ2-5; no definite D call. This CDR3 has 16 residues. From germline, CDR1 is SGHTA and CDR2 FQGNSA. V dropped 2 bases and J dropped 7 bases, with 20 bases sitting between them. CDR3 loop: CASSLPWASERRTQYF. CDR3 bases: TGTGCCAGCAGCTTACCGTGGGCGTCTGAACGGAGGACCCAGTACTTC.

The chain is built from TRBV19 and TRBJ1-2; D ambiguous. Germline V gene data show CDR1 as LNHDA and CDR2 as SQIVND (reference sequence). Trimming took 7 bases from V and 4 from J, leaving 19 bases between them. This CDR3 has 15 amino acids. This chain's CDR3 is CASTAGRVESYGYTF. DNA for the CDR3: TGTGCCAGTACCGCGGGGAGGGTCGAAAGCTATGGCTACACCTTC.

CDR3 sequence: CAWSVLTARGSGTDTQYF. Written as DNA, the CDR3 is TGTGCCTGGAGTGTACTGACAGCTAGGGGGTCTGGCACAGATACGCAGTATTTT. The rearrangement joins TRBV30 to TRBJ2-3; D is perhaps TRBD1 (6 bases). The ends were cut back, 0 bases at V and 1 base at J, with 20 bases in the middle. The CDR3 totals 18 residues. Germline V gives CDR1 GTSNPN, CDR2 SVGIG (reference sequence).

This chain uses TRBV14 with TRBJ1-3; D not resolved. V was clipped by 2 bases and J by 0 bases, with 11 bases between them. This CDR3 comprises 16 residues. The V gene's germline CDR1 is SGHDN and CDR2 FVKESK. The CDR3 here is CASSQRATLSGNTIYF. The CDR3 bases are TGTGCCAGCAGCCAAAGGGCGACTCTCTCTGGAAACACCATATATTTT.

The rearrangement uses TRBV7-8 and TRBJ1-3; no definite D call. Trimming shortened V by 1 base and J by 3 bases, and 4 bases separated the two germline ends. The CDR3 sequence is 13 residues long. CDR1 SGHVS and CDR2 FQNEAQ come from the germline V gene. CDR3 residues: CASSLVRGNTIYF. The CDR3 DNA reads TGTGCCAGCAGCTTAGTTCGTGGAAACACCATATATTTT.

A few counts support this clone. The chain combines TRBV13 with TRBJ1-2; D is perhaps TRBD1 (5 bases). Germline V gene lookup returns CDR1 PRHDT and CDR2 FYEKMQ (reference sequence). Trimming took off 3 bases at V and 3 bases at J, with 11 bases between the two ends. The CDR3 length is 14 residues. This CDR3 is CASSFFAGHYGYTF. DNA for the CDR3: TGTGCCAGCAGCTTTTTCGCAGGGCACTATGGCTACACCTTC.

The genes are TRBV15 and TRBJ1-4, with TRBD1 identical over 7 bases. Germline V gene lookup returns CDR1 LNHNV and CDR2 YYDKDF (reference sequence). J was trimmed by 4 bases and V by 1 base; bases with no gene match: 6. The CDR3 sequence is 16 residues long. In DNA, the CDR3 is TGTGCCACCAGCAGAGGAAGGGGGCGGGGTAATGAAAAACTGTTTTTT. Protein sequence: CATSRGRGRGNEKLFF.

The chain has TRBV25-1 and TRBJ2-7; 7 bases are a match to TRBD1. In germline, CDR1 is MGHDK, CDR2 SYGVNS. V lost 7 bases, J lost 1 base, and 7 bases stayed unmatched. This CDR3 spans 14 amino acids. CDR3 sequence (DNA): TGTGCCAGCACCAGGACAGGCGAATCCTACGAGCAGTACTTC. Its translation: CASTRTGESYEQYF.

This chain links TRBV10-2 with TRBJ1-4, with D unclear. CDR3 length: 14 amino acids. Trimming pared 4 bases from V and 2 bases from J, leaving 8 bases between. Per germline, CDR1 WSHSY and CDR2 SAAADI. The CDR3 spells CASSAPGTNEKLFF. The CDR3 DNA is TGCGCCAGCAGTGCCCCGGGCACTAATGAAAAACTGTTTTTT.

The rearrangement joins TRBV19 to TRBJ1-1; D may be TRBD1 (5 bases). V gave up 7 bases and J gave up 1 base, with 10 bases separating them. Germline values: CDR1 LNHDA, CDR2 SQIVND (reference sequence). The CDR3 totals 13 residues. CDR3 protein: CASTPQGNTEAFF. The CDR3 DNA reads as TGTGCCAGTACCCCTCAGGGGAACACTGAAGCTTTCTTT. Together with reference TRBV19 and TRBJ1-1, the CDR3 gives the full variable domain: DGGITQSPKYLFRKEGQNVTLSCEQNLNHDAMYWYRQDPGQGLRLIYYSQIVNDFQKGDIAEGYSVSREKKESFPLTVTSAQKNPTAFYLCASTPQGNTEAFFGQGTRLTVV.

This clone was seen a handful of times. The chain uses TRBV11-1 and TRBJ2-5, with D perhaps TRBD1 (6 bases). V was trimmed by 11 bases and J by 0 bases, leaving 13 bases between them. This CDR3 region has 13 residues. Germline CDR1 reads SGHAT; CDR2 reads FQDESV (reference sequence). The CDR3: CAVGARDQETQYF. CDR3 in DNA: TGTGCCGTGGGGGCCAGAGACCAAGAGACCCAGTACTTC.

The gene calls are TRBV18 and TRBJ2-7, with 9 bases fitting TRBD1. CDR3 length: 16 residues. Germline V lookup: CDR1 KGHSH, CDR2 LQKENI. After removal of 2 bases from V and 4 bases from J, the junction contained 9 bases not matched to a gene. The DNA for the CDR3 is TGTGCCAGCTCACCAATTCTTGGACAGGGGTTATACGAGCAGTACTTC. Translation gives CASSPILGQGLYEQYF.

This chain connects TRBV7-3 to TRBJ2-7; no clear D. This CDR3 has 14 residues. Per the germline V gene, CDR1 is SGHTA and CDR2 is FQGTGA. Between the trimmed V and J ends, which lost 5 bases and 2 bases, there was a span of 13 bases. CDR3 in amino acids: CASSPSGGTYEQYF. In DNA form, the CDR3 reads TGTGCCAGCAGCCCATCGGGCGGTACCTACGAGCAGTACTTC.

The CDR3, as DNA: TGCAGCGTTGAAGCGCAATCCTACAATGAGCAGTTCTTC. It specifies CSVEAQSYNEQFF. The rearrangement joins TRBV29-1 to TRBJ2-1, with D unclear. This CDR3 comprises 13 residues. The V gene's germline CDR1 is SQVTM and CDR2 ANQGSEA. The V gene lost 1 base and the J gene lost 1 base, with 5 bases spanning the gap.

The rearrangement joins TRBV27 to TRBJ1-6; the D gene is possibly TRBD1 (5 bases). This CDR3 region has 14 residues. Trimming shortened V by 6 bases and J by 8 bases, and 14 bases separated the two germline ends. Germline lookup yields CDR1 MNHEY and CDR2 SMNVEV (reference sequence). The CDR3 sequence: CASRRDFSYSPLHF. The CDR3 nucleotides are TGTGCCAGCAGGCGGGACTTCAGCTATTCACCCCTCCACTTT.